Listed below are T cell receptor beta chains from one sample, sequenced in a study of blood T cell repertoires in COVID-19. Some clones are missing from TCRdb's copy, which holds only in-frame ones; the method was immunoSEQ multiplex PCR. The table includes more than 200,000 clones, 70% to 90% detected once. Sequencing was performed on peripheral blood. The source is a man in his thirties or forties with active or convalescent COVID-19. Both conserved end residues are part of each CDR3. D genes are given only for firm matches. The size of a clone is reported for some rows only, either as once, few or many, or as a class for expanded clones.

>NA|TRBJ2-1|TRBV11-3|few
TGTGCCAGCAGCCTAGGTCCTTACAATGAGCAGTTCTTC
CASSLGPYNEQFF
>NA|TRBJ2-5|TRBV2|NA
TGTGCCAGCAGTGATCGGGGTCGTAAGCGGGAGACCCAGTACTTC
CASSDRGRKRETQYF
>NA|TRBJ1-5|TRBV19|NA
TGTGCCAGTAGCCCTATAGAAACTCGGGGCAATCAGCCCCAGCATTTT
CASSPIETRGNQPQHF
>NA|TRBJ2-5|TRBV24-1|few
TGTGCCACCAGTGACAACACCGACACGTCTGAGACCCAGTACTTC
CATSDNTDTSETQYF
>TRBD1|TRBJ1-1|TRBV6-5|NA
TGTGCCAGCAGTTTCGACAGGGATGGGAGGGCTTTCTTT
CASSFDRDGRAFF
>TRBD2|TRBJ2-7|TRBV4-3|NA
TGCGCCAGCAGCCAAGATCAGCATAGCGGGGCAAGGAACGAGCAGTACTTC
CASSQDQHSGARNEQYF
>NA|TRBJ2-2|TRBV19|NA
TGTGCCAGTAGTATCCGTTGGCACACCGGGGAGCTGTTTTTT
CASSIRWHTGELFF
>NA|TRBJ1-2|TRBV29-1|NA
TGCAGCGTTCTAAGGGGCGGATTTAACTATGGCTACACCTTC
CSVLRGGFNYGYTF
>NA|TRBJ1-2|TRBV18|NA
TGTGCCAGCTCACCACAACCGGGGGGGGCGTCGGAGAGAGATGGCTACACCTTC
CASSPQPGGASERDGYTF
>TRBD1|TRBJ2-1|TRBV5-1|NA
TGCGCCAGCAGCATAACAGGGGGTACCTACAATGAGCAGTTCTTC
CASSITGGTYNEQFF
>NA|TRBJ1-4|TRBV6-5|NA
TGTGCCACCCGGGGTGGGGAAAAACTGTTTTTT
CATRGGEKLFF
>NA|TRBJ2-1|TRBV20-1|NA
TGCAGTGCTAGTTCCGTCGGGATCAGCTCCTACAATGAGCAGTTCTTC
CSASSVGISSYNEQFF
>TRBD1|TRBJ2-7|TRBV7-9|NA
TGTGCCAGCAGCCCAGAAACCGGGACAGGGGACCACGAGCAGTACTTC
CASSPETGTGDHEQYF
>NA|TRBJ1-6|TRBV19|NA
TGTGCCAGTAGTATTTTCCAGGGTCAAAGTCATTCACCCCTCCACTTT
CASSIFQGQSHSPLHF
>TRBD1|TRBJ1-5|TRBV6-1|NA
TGTGCCAGCAGTTCTTTGACAGGGGCGAGTCAGCCCCAGCATTTT
CASSSLTGASQPQHF
>NA|TRBJ2-1|TRBV7-9|NA
TGTGCCAGCAGCTCTGGCAGGGGCAACTACAATGAGCAGTTCTTC
CASSSGRGNYNEQFF
>NA|TRBJ1-2|TRBV19|NA
TGTGCCAGTAGTAGAGAGGACCTCAGGGGAGACTATGGCTACACCTTC
CASSREDLRGDYGYTF
>NA|TRBJ2-7|TRBV7-9|NA
TGTGCCAGCAGCCATACTAGGGAGAGGGGGGGCATGTACGAGCAGTACTTC
CASSHTRERGGMYEQYF
>NA|TRBJ1-6|TRBV3-1/TRBV3-2|once
TGTGCCAGCAGCCAGGGCAGGGGTAATTCACCCCTCCACTTT
CASSQGRGNSPLHF
>NA|TRBJ1-3|TRBV10-2|NA
TGCGCCAGCAGTGTCGGGGTCGGCATACCGGCCGGAAACACCATATATTTT
CASSVGVGIPAGNTIYF
>TRBD1|TRBJ2-7|TRBV3-1/TRBV3-2|NA
TGTGCCAGCAGCCAAAGACAGGGGGCGGGGGAGCAGTACTTC
CASSQRQGAGEQYF
>NA|TRBJ2-7|TRBV6-5|NA
TGTGCCAGCAGTTACTCCCGCTCAGGGTACGAGCAGTACTTC
CASSYSRSGYEQYF
>TRBD1|TRBJ1-2|TRBV28|NA
TGTGCCAGCAGTTCACGGACAGGGGCGGACTATGGCTACACCTTC
CASSSRTGADYGYTF
>NA|TRBJ1-1|TRBV6-5|NA
TGTGCCAGCAGTTACTCGGGGGCCACTGAAGCTTTCTTT
CASSYSGATEAFF
>NA|TRBJ1-2|TRBV9|once
TGTGCCAGCAGCTCCCCTCCGGGGGGCGTGGATGGCTACACCTTC
CASSSPPGGVDGYTF
>TRBD2|TRBJ2-1|TRBV16|NA
TGTGCCAGCAGCCAAACTAGCGGGGGCCTCTCCTACAATGAGCAGTTCTTC
CASSQTSGGLSYNEQFF
>TRBD1|TRBJ2-2|TRBV15|NA
TGTGCCACCAGCAGGGACAGGGCAAACTTCGGGACCGGGGAGCTGTTTTTT
CATSRDRANFGTGELFF
>NA|TRBJ1-5|TRBV19|NA
TGTGCCAGCACTCAGGGCATTGATCAGCCCCAGCATTTT
CASTQGIDQPQHF
>TRBD1|TRBJ1-6|TRBV27|NA
TGTGCCAGCAGTGGCGGACAGGGCAATTCACCCCTCCACTTT
CASSGGQGNSPLHF
>NA|TRBJ2-3|TRBV5-4|NA
TGTGCCAGCAGCTTGGCATTCGGTAGCACAGATACGCAGTATTTT
CASSLAFGSTDTQYF
>TRBD1|TRBJ2-5|TRBV9|NA
TGTGCCAGCAGCGTAGGGACAGGAATAATCCAAGAGACCCAGTACTTC
CASSVGTGIIQETQYF
>TRBD1|TRBJ1-1|TRBV29-1|NA
TGCAGCGGTAGGACAGGGGGGACTGAAGCTTTCTTT
CSGRTGGTEAFF
>NA|TRBJ1-1|TRBV2|NA
TGTGCCAGCAGTGACGGCGGAGGGACGGTGAACACTGAAGCTTTCTTT
CASSDGGGTVNTEAFF
>NA|TRBJ2-2|TRBV1|NA
TGCACCAGCAGCCAAGATCCAGTCCCGAACACCGGGGAGCTGTTTTTT
CTSSQDPVPNTGELFF
>TRBD1|TRBJ1-2|TRBV10-1|NA
TGCGCCAGCAGTAAACCGGGACAGGGGGCGAACTATGGCTACACCTTC
CASSKPGQGANYGYTF
>NA|TRBJ1-2|TRBV19|once
TGTGCCAGTAGTCGGCTAAGACAGGATGGCTACACCTTC
CASSRLRQDGYTF
>NA|TRBJ1-4|TRBV5-1|NA
TGCGCCAGCAGCTTGGACTTTAACCAGGGTATGGGTGAAAAACTGTTTTTT
CASSLDFNQGMGEKLFF
>NA|TRBJ1-2|TRBV5-8|NA
TGTGCCAGCAGCAGGGACTCTAACTATGGCTACACCTTC
CASSRDSNYGYTF
>NA|TRBJ2-4|TRBV13|many
TGTGCCAGCAGCCACCTAGCTGGGAACATTCAGTACTTC
CASSHLAGNIQYF
>TRBD2|TRBJ2-1|TRBV28|NA
TGTGCCAGCTCCTCCCCCCGGGGGGGCAGCTACAATGAGCAGTTCTTC
CASSSPRGGSYNEQFF
>NA|TRBJ1-6|TRBV19|NA
TGTGCCAGTAGTATAAGAGGTATTGGCTCACCCCTCCACTTT
CASSIRGIGSPLHF
>TRBD2|TRBJ2-7|TRBV7-2|NA
TGTGCCAGCAGCTTAGTAGGCGGGGGGGCCAGAGCCGAGCAGTACTTC
CASSLVGGGARAEQYF
>NA|TRBJ1-5|TRBV7-9|NA
TGTGCCAGCAGCCCGGTTCAGGGGAATCAGCCCCAGCATTTT
CASSPVQGNQPQHF
>TRBD1|TRBJ1-1|TRBV6-6|NA
TGTGCCAGCAGTTACTCGGCAGGGGGCATCTCTTTGGAAGCTTTCTTT
CASSYSAGGISLEAFF
>NA|TRBJ1-2|TRBV7-6|NA
TGTGCCAGCAGCTTAGCCTCAGGGTCAGGGGGCTACACCTTC
CASSLASGSGGYTF
>NA|TRBJ2-7|TRBV5-1|NA
TGCGCCAGCAGCCTCGGACAGAGTCCCTACGAGCAGTACTTC
CASSLGQSPYEQYF
>TRBD1|TRBJ2-7|TRBV5-1|NA
TGCGCCAGCAGCCTGGGACAGGGAGAGTTTGAGCAGTACTTC
CASSLGQGEFEQYF
>NA|TRBJ2-1|TRBV21-1|NA
TGTGCCAGCAGCACAGGGGTAGACAATGAGCAGTTCTTC
CASSTGVDNEQFF
>NA|TRBJ2-7|TRBV5-1|NA
TGCGCCAGCAGCTTGGACAGGATCTACGAGCAGTACTTC
CASSLDRIYEQYF
>TRBD1|TRBJ2-2|TRBV10-2|NA
TGCGCCAGCAGTGAAATCGGACAGGGTTACGGGGAGCTGTTTTTT
CASSEIGQGYGELFF
>TRBD1|TRBJ1-1|TRBV5-6|NA
TGTGCCAGCAGCTCGGTGGGGGACAGAGTGATGAACACTGAAGCTTTCTTT
CASSSVGDRVMNTEAFF
>TRBD2|TRBJ2-2|TRBV7-2|NA
TGTGCCAGCAGCTTGTCGTTCGGGGGACTAGAAGTCGGGGAGCTGTTTTTT
CASSLSFGGLEVGELFF
>NA|TRBJ1-3|TRBV9|NA
TGTGCCAGCAGCGTAGAGAGAGCCGCGGAAGGAAACACCATATATTTT
CASSVERAAEGNTIYF
>NA|TRBJ1-1|TRBV19|NA
TGTGCCAGCCTCCCTTGGGGCGGAGCGAACACTGAAGCTTTCTTT
CASLPWGGANTEAFF
>NA|TRBJ2-1|TRBV19|NA
TGTGCCAGTCTACATGAGGGTGAGCAGTTCTTC
CASLHEGEQFF